This T cell receptor beta chain is drawn from a study of blood T cell repertoires in COVID-19. Study context: The study drew acute and convalescent COVID-19 samples from the United States, Italy and Spain. T cells, B-cell-depleted T cells, or PBMCs supplied cDNA or gDNA.

Trimming pared 2 bases from V and 1 base from J, leaving 14 bases between. The CDR3 has 16 residues. Germline V gives CDR1 SGHNT, CDR2 YYREEE (reference sequence). Per the authors' pipeline: By means of reference gene primer amplification, nucleated cell counts were estimated. The protocol was immunoSEQ multiplex PCR, while the TCRdb copy is restricted to in-frame clones and leaves out a portion. That table gives V, J and clone size, and the DNA gave D and trimming. The sample includes 150,000 to 200,000 clones, approximately 87% of them seen just once. This clone appeared once. The sequencing sample was made of peripheral blood. The sequence derives from a man in his forties with active or convalescent COVID-19. The chain carries TRBV5-4 and TRBJ2-3; TRBD2 is a possible D gene (6 bases). The CDR3 reads CASSFGGAGGTDTQYF. The CDR3 DNA is TGTGCCAGCAGCTTCGGGGGAGCCGGCGGCACAGATACGCAGTATTTT.